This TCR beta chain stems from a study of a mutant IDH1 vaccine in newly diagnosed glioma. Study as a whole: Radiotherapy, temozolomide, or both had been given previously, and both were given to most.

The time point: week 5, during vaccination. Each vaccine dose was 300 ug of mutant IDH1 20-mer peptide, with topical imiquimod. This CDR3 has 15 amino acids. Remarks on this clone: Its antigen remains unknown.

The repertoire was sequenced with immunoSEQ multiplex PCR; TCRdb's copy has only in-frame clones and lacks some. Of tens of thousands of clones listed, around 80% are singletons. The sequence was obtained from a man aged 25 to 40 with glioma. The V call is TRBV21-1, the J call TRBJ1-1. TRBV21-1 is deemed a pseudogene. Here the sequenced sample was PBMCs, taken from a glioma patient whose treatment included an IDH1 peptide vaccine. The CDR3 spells CASSPQLSKNTEAFF. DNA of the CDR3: TGTGCCAGCAGCCCCCAGCTTTCCAAGAACACTGAAGCTTTCTTT.